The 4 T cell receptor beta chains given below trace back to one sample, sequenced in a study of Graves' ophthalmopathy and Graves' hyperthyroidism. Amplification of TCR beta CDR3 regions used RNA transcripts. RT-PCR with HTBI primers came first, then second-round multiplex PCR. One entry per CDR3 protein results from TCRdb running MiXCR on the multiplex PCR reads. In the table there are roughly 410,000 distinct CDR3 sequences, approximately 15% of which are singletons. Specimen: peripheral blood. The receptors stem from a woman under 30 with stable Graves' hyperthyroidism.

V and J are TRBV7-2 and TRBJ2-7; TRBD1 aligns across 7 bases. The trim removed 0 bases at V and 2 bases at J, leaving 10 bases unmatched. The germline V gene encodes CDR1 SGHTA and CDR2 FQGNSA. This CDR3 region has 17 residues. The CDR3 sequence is CASSLALLRDSTYEQYF. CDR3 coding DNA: TGTGCCAGCAGCTTAGCGTTACTAAGGGACAGTACCTACGAGCAGTACTTC.

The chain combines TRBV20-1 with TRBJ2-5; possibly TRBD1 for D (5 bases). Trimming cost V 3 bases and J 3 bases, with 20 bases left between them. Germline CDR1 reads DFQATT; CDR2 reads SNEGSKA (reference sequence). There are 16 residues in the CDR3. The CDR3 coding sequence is TGCAGTGCTAGGTCACCCCTCAGGGTGGGCGAAGAGACCCAGTACTTC. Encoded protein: CSARSPLRVGEETQYF.

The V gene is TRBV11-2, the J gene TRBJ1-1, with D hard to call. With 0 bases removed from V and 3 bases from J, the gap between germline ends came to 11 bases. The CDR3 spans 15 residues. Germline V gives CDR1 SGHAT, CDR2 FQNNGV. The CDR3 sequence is CASSLESWLDTEAFF. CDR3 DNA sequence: TGTGCCAGCAGCTTAGAGAGTTGGTTAGACACTGAAGCTTTCTTT.

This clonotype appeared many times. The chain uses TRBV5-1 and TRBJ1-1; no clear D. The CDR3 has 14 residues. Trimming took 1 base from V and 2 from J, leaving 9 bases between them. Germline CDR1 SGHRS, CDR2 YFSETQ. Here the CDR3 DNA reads TGCGCCAGCAGCTTGTCGGGCAGCAACACTGAAGCTTTCTTT. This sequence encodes CASSLSGSNTEAFF.